One sample yielded the 10 T cell receptor beta chains listed below, sequenced in a study of T cell responses to AZD1222 COVID-19 vaccine. TCRdb keeps only in-frame clones here, not all; method: immunoSEQ multiplex PCR. Among about 150,000 clones, around 85% were seen once, and the ten largest hold 1.1%. Sample: peripheral blood, taken 28 days after the second AZD1222 dose. These receptors were collected from an adult who received the AZD1222 COVID-19 vaccine.

V is TRBV12-3 or TRBV12-4 and J is TRBJ1-2; perhaps TRBD1 as D (6 bases). Trimming took off 6 bases at V and 2 bases at J, with 10 bases between the two ends. This CDR3 has 13 residues. Written as DNA, the CDR3 is TGTGCCAGCAGCCTACAGGGCAACTATGGCTACACCTTC. Amino acids: CASSLQGNYGYTF.

This chain joins TRBV21-1 and TRBJ2-5; the table assigns TRBD1, which was not confirmed against the DNA. TRBV21-1 is a recognized pseudogene. The CDR3 length is 18 residues. CDR3 amino acids: CASSKALRGNSGGETQYF. The CDR3 coding sequence is TGTGCCAGCAGCAAAGCGCTTAGGGGAAACAGTGGCGGAGAGACCCAGTACTTC.

The rearrangement links TRBV12-3 or TRBV12-4 to TRBJ1-1; D is unclear. The V end lost 5 bases, the J end lost 3 bases, and 7 bases lay between the germline ends. The CDR3 is made up of 12 amino acids. The CDR3 DNA follows: TGTGCCAGCAGTCGGGCTTACACTGAAGCTTTCTTT. It yields the protein CASSRAYTEAFF.

The chain links TRBV5-6 to TRBJ1-2; D not resolved. CDR3 size: 14 residues. Per the germline V gene, CDR1 is SGHDT and CDR2 is YYEEEE. V dropped 3 bases and J dropped 0 bases, with 9 bases sitting between them. DNA for the CDR3: TGTGCCAGCAGCTCCCGGGCAGCTAACTATGGCTACACCTTC. The encoded protein is CASSSRAANYGYTF.

The sample holds one count of this clone. The chain combines TRBV19 with TRBJ2-4; 9 bases line up with TRBD1. With 6 bases clipped from V and 6 bases from J, the junction kept 3 bases outside the gene matches. This CDR3 spans 13 amino acids. Germline V gene lookup returns CDR1 LNHDA and CDR2 SQIVND (reference sequence). The DNA of the CDR3 is TGTGCCAGTAGAGGACAGGGGACAAACATTCAGTACTTC. Protein sequence: CASRGQGTNIQYF.

The chain combines TRBV7-8 with TRBJ2-7; D gene unclear. V was shortened by 1 base and J by 5 bases, with 3 bases between the two germline ends. The CDR3 consists of 11 residues. Germline V gene data show CDR1 as SGHVS and CDR2 as FQNEAQ. The DNA for the CDR3 is TGTGCCAGCAGCTTAGTTCACGAGCAGTACTTC. It specifies CASSLVHEQYF.

The rearrangement joins TRBV23-1 to TRBJ1-5; 8 bases match TRBD1. TRBV23-1 qualifies as an ORF whose function is uncertain. The CDR3 runs to 17 residues. V trimming: 7 bases; J trimming: 3 bases; junction bases outside the gene matches: 14. The CDR3 coding sequence is TGCGCCAGCACCACAGAACCGACAGGGGTCGACAATCAGCCCCAGCATTTT. Translation: CASTTEPTGVDNQPQHF.

V usage is TRBV4-2 and J usage is TRBJ1-5; no clear D. Germline-derived CDR1 and CDR2 are LGHNA and YNFKEQ. The CDR3 is 16 residues long. V gave up 0 bases and J gave up 3 bases, with 12 bases separating them. Written as DNA, the CDR3 is TGTGCCAGCAGCCAAGATGGGGTCGGTACCAATCAGCCCCAGCATTTT. It is translated as CASSQDGVGTNQPQHF.

The rearrangement joins TRBV7-2 to TRBJ1-1, with a tentative D call TRBD1 (5 bases). V was pared by 4 bases and J by 12 bases, with 15 bases between. The CDR3 length is 12 residues. Looked up from germline, CDR1 is SGHTA and CDR2 is FQGNSA. CDR3 amino acids: CASSSLGGRTFF. In nucleotides, the CDR3 is TGTGCCAGCAGCTCCCTGGGGGGTAGAACTTTCTTT.

The genes are TRBV14 and TRBJ1-2, with D unresolved. CDR3 size: 14 residues. The V end lost 0 bases, the J end lost 2 bases, and 7 bases lay between the germline ends. Germline V CDR1 and CDR2: SGHDN, FVKESK. CDR3 sequence (DNA): TGTGCCAGCAGCCAAGAGACGGGGAACTATGGCTACACCTTC. This translates into CASSQETGNYGYTF.